A selection of T cell receptor beta chains follows, all from one sample in a study of blood T cell repertoires in COVID-19. Using immunoSEQ multiplex PCR, the repertoire was profiled, and TCRdb retains in-frame clones only, with some absent. The sample comprises 300,000 to 500,000 clones, around 89% of which are singletons, and approximately 1% rests with the top ten. Material for sequencing was PBMCs or T cells enriched from blood (not recorded which). These receptor sequences come from a woman aged 30 to 39 with acute COVID-19. The CDR3 runs from the conserved cysteine through the conserved F or W. The D gene is left open where the match is weak. The size of a clone is reported for some rows only, either as once, few or many, or as a class for expanded clones.

J gene,D gene,V gene,clone size,CDR3 DNA,CDR3 protein
TRBJ1-1,TRBD1,TRBV19,-,TGTGCCAGTGGGGGGGACAGGCCCAACACTGAAGCTTTCTTT,CASGGDRPNTEAFF
TRBJ2-2,-,TRBV10-3,-,TGTGCCGTAAAATCGGGACTGCCGAACACCGGGGAGCTGTTTTTT,CAVKSGLPNTGELFF
TRBJ1-2,-,TRBV7-9,once,TGTGCCAGCAGCTTAGAGGGGATTGGCTACACCTTC,CASSLEGIGYTF
TRBJ2-7,TRBD2,TRBV5-6,-,TGTGCCAGCAGAGCGGGGTCCTACGAGCAGTACTTC,CASRAGSYEQYF
TRBJ1-5,-,TRBV9,once,TGTGCCAGCAGCGTAGACGGGGGGGGCAATCAGCCCCAGCATTTT,CASSVDGGGNQPQHF
TRBJ1-6,-,TRBV27,-,TGTGCCAGCAGTACCCGACAGAATTCACCCCTCCACTTT,CASSTRQNSPLHF
TRBJ1-5,-,TRBV15,-,TGTGCCACCTCGACTTCACGGGGTAGCAATCAGCCCCAGCATTTT,CATSTSRGSNQPQHF
TRBJ2-3,TRBD2,TRBV3-1/TRBV3-2,-,TGTGCCAGCAGCCTTCGAACTAGCGGGGGGCCCACAGATACGCAGTATTTT,CASSLRTSGGPTDTQYF
TRBJ2-4,TRBD1,TRBV3-1/TRBV3-2,-,TGTGCCAGCAGCCAAGTCAGGGGGGCCAAAAACATTCAGTACTTC,CASSQVRGAKNIQYF
TRBJ2-7,-,TRBV6-5,-,TGTGCCAGCAGTAGTACAGTTCACGAGCAGTACTTC,CASSSTVHEQYF
TRBJ2-1,TRBD1,TRBV29-1,-,TGCAGCGTCGTGGGGACAGAGAGCTCCTACAATGAGCAGTTCTTC,CSVVGTESSYNEQFF
TRBJ1-5,TRBD1,TRBV6-2/TRBV6-3,-,TGTGCCAGCAGTTTGGGGACAGGGTGGGATCAGCCCCAGCATTTT,CASSLGTGWDQPQHF
TRBJ2-7,-,TRBV3-1/TRBV3-2,-,TGTGCCAGCAGCCAAGATCTTGAGGAAAGCTCCTACGAGCAGTACTTC,CASSQDLEESSYEQYF
TRBJ1-4,-,TRBV4-3,-,TGCGCCAGCAGCCAAACTGATGGGGGGGAACTGTTTTTT,CASSQTDGGELFF
TRBJ1-1,-,TRBV10-1,-,TGCGCCAGCAGTGAAGCAAATTCGTTTGAAGCTTTCTTT,CASSEANSFEAFF
TRBJ1-4,-,TRBV7-9,-,TGTGCCAGCAGCTTCTCTTTGGGGCGGGGGGATGAAAAACTGTTTTTT,CASSFSLGRGDEKLFF
TRBJ1-1,TRBD1,TRBV19,-,TGTGCCAGTAGTATAGCGACAGGGAATGCTTTCTTT,CASSIATGNAFF
TRBJ1-3,-,TRBV5-1,few,TGCGCCAGCGGCCTTACGCCGGGGTCGTGGGGAAACACCATATATTTT,CASGLTPGSWGNTIYF
TRBJ2-1,TRBD2,TRBV20-1,-,TGCAGTGCTAGTATTCGACTAGCGGGGGGCGGGGTGTTCCTTGAGCAGTTCTTC,CSASIRLAGGGVFLEQFF
TRBJ2-7,-,TRBV18,few,TGTGCCAGCTCACCATACAGCCTCTACGAGCAGTACTTC,CASSPYSLYEQYF
TRBJ2-1,-,TRBV4-3,many,TGCGCCAGCAGCCAGAGTATAGGGGGTTACAATGAGCAGTTCTTC,CASSQSIGGYNEQFF
TRBJ1-6,TRBD1,TRBV5-8,few,TGTGCCAGCAGCAGAATACCACAGGGGATCAATTCACCCCTCCACTTT,CASSRIPQGINSPLHF
TRBJ2-1,TRBD2,TRBV5-1,-,TGCGCCAGCAGCCCAGAGGGAGGGTGGAATGAGCAGTTCTTC,CASSPEGGWNEQFF
TRBJ2-7,-,TRBV29-1,once,TGCAGCGTTGAAAACGGGATCTACGAGCAGTACTTC,CSVENGIYEQYF
TRBJ1-1,-,TRBV29-1,-,TGCAGCGTTGTTCGGGGTGGTGGCACTGAAGCTTTCTTT,CSVVRGGGTEAFF
TRBJ1-2,-,TRBV29-1,-,TGCAGCGTTCGGACAGAACTCTATGGCTACACCTTC,CSVRTELYGYTF
TRBJ2-7,-,TRBV18,-,TGTGCCAGCTCACCCTCGGGTCTTTACGAGCAGTACTTC,CASSPSGLYEQYF